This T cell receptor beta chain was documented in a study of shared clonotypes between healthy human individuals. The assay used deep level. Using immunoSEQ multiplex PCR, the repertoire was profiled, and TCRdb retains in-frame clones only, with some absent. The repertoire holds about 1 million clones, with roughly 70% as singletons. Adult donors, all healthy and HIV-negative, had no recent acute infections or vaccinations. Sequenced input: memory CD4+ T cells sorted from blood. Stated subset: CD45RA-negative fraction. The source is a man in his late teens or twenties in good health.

CDR3 sequence: CASSLRPGQLYNEQFF. CDR3 coding DNA: TGTGCCAGCAGCTTAAGGCCGGGACAGTTGTACAATGAGCAGTTCTTC. The V call is TRBV7-8, the J call TRBJ2-1; 7 bases map to TRBD1. The germline gives CDR1 SGHVS, CDR2 FQNEAQ. V lost 2 bases, J lost 4 bases, and 8 bases stayed unmatched. This CDR3 has 16 amino acids.